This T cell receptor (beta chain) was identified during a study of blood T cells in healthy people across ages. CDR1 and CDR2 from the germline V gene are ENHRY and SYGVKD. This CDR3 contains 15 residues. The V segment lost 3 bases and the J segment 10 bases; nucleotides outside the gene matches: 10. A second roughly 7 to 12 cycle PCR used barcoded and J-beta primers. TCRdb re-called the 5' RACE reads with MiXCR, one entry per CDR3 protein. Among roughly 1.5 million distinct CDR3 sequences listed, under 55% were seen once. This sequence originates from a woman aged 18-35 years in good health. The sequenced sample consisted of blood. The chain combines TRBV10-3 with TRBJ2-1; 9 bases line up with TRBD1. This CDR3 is CAISEIQGAGYEQFF. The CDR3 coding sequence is TGTGCCATCAGTGAAATACAGGGGGCGGGCTACGAGCAGTTCTTC.